This T cell receptor (beta chain) is drawn from a study of blood T cell repertoires in COVID-19. This clone has just one count. Authors' analysis steps: Nucleated cell counts were estimated from reference gene primer amplification. TCRdb's table, derived via immunoSEQ multiplex PCR, lists solely in-frame clones and lacks some. D and trimming were read from the DNA, whereas the V and J calls and clone size are those reported in that table. The sample contains around 300,000 clones, 87% of which appear only once. Germline V CDR1 and CDR2: SGHDT, YYEEEE. The CDR3 is 14 amino acids. V lost 3 bases and J lost 2, with 12 bases in between.

The receptor was derived from a man over 45 with active or convalescent COVID-19. This sequence joins TRBV5-6 and TRBJ2-7; no clear D. Material for sequencing was peripheral blood. The CDR3 here is CASSSFWATYEQYF. The DNA of the CDR3 is TGTGCCAGCAGCTCCTTTTGGGCCACCTACGAGCAGTACTTC.